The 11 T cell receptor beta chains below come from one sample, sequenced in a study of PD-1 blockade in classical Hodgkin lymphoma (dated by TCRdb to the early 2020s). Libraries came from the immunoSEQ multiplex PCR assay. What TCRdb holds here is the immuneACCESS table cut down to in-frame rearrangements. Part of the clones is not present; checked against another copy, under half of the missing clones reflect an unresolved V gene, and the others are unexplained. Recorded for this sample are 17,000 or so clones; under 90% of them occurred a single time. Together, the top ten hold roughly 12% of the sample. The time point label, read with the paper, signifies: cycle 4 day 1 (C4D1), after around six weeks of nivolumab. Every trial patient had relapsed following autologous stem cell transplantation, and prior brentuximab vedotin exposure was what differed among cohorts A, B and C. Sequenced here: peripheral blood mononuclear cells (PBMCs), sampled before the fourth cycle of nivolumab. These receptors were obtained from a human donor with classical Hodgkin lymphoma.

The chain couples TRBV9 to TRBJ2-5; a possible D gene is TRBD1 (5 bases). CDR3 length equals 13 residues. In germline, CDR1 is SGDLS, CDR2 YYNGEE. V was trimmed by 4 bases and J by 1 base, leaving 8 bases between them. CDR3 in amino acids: CASSPTVQETQYF. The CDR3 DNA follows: TGTGCCAGCAGCCCGACAGTCCAAGAGACCCAGTACTTC.

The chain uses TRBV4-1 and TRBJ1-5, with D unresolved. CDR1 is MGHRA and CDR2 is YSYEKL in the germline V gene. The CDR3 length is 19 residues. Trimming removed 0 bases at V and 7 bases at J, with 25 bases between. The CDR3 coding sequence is TGCGCCAGCAGCCAAGATTGGTACTTCGGGTGGAGGGCTGGCCAGCCCCAGCATTTT. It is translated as CASSQDWYFGWRAGQPQHF.

This CDR3 reads CASSLFGGLQETQYF. The CDR3, as DNA: TGTGCCAGCAGCTTATTCGGGGGCCTCCAAGAGACCCAGTACTTC. The gene calls are TRBV7-9 and TRBJ2-5; possibly TRBD1 or TRBD2 for D (6 bases each). The CDR3 loop spans 15 amino acids. Germline CDR1 reads SEHNR; CDR2 reads FQNEAQ (reference sequence). The V end was cut by 2 bases, the J end by 1 base, with 11 bases between.

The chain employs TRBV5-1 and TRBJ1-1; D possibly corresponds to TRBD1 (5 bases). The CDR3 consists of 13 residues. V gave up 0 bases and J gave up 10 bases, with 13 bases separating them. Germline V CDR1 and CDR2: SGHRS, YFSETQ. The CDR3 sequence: CASSLGGSGGAFF. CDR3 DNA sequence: TGCGCCAGCAGCTTGGGAGGCTCGGGGGGAGCTTTCTTT.

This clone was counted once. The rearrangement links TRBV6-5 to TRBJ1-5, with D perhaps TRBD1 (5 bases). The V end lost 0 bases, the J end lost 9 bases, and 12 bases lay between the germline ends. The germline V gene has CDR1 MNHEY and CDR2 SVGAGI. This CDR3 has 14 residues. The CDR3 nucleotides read TGTGCCAGCAGTTACTCGGGGGGGTATTCGCCCCAGCATTTT. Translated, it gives CASSYSGGYSPQHF.

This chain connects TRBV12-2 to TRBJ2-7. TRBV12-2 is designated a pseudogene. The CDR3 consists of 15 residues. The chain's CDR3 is CASRLVRGSSYEQYF. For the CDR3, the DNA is TGTGCAAGTCGCTTAGTGCGTGGCAGCTCCTACGAGCAGTACTTC.

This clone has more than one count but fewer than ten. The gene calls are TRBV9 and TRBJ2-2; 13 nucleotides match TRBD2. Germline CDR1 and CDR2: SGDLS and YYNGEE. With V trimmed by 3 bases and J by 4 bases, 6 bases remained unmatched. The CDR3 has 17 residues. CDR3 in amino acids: CASSATSGGAGTGELFF. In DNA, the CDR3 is TGTGCCAGCAGCGCTACTAGCGGGGGGGCGGGCACCGGGGAGCTGTTTTTT.

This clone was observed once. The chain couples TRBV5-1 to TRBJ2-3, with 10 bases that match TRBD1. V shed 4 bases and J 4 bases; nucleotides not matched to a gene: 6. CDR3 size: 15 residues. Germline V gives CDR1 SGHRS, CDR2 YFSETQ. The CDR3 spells CASSLTGTGADTQYF. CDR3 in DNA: TGCGCCAGCAGCCTAACCGGGACAGGGGCAGATACGCAGTATTTT.

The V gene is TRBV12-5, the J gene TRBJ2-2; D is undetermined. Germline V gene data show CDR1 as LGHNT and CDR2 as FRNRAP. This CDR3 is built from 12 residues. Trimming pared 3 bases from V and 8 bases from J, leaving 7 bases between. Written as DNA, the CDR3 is TGTGCTAGTGGTTTTGAATTGGGGGAGCTGTTTTTT. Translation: CASGFELGELFF.

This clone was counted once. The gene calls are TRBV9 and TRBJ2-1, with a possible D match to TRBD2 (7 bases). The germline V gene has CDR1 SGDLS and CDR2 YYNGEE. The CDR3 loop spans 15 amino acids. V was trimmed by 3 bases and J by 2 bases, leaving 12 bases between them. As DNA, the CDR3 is TGTGCCAGCAGCGCAGACGGGGGGCCCTACAATGAGCAGTTCTTC. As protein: CASSADGGPYNEQFF.

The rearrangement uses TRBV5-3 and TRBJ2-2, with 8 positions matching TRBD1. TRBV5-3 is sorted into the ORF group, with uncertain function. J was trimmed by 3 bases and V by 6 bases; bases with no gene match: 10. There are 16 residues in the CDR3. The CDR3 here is CARIPRGQEDTGELFF. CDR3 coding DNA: TGTGCCAGAATCCCGCGGGGACAGGAGGACACCGGGGAGCTGTTTTTT.